The 19 T cell receptor beta chains listed next were all sequenced from one sample in a study of OX40 agonist ivuxolimab in advanced cancers. Method: immunoSEQ multiplex PCR; TCRdb's copy keeps in-frame clones and lacks some. There are tens of thousands of clones in the sample; roughly 90% occur only once, and roughly 0.3% lies in the top ten. Sequences were derived from CD4+ or CD8+ T cells sorted from blood, sampled in a trial of the OX40 agonist ivuxolimab. These receptor sequences come from an adult with an advanced solid tumor such as melanoma, head and neck, liver or kidney cancer.

The chain recombines TRBV15 with TRBJ2-1, with D unclear. V lost 5 bases to trimming and J lost 6 bases, with 11 bases between them. Looked up from germline, CDR1 is LNHNV and CDR2 is YYDKDF (reference sequence). The CDR3 spans 13 residues. Here the CDR3 reads CATSDGPSNEQFF. CDR3 in DNA: TGTGCCACCAGCGACGGGCCTTCCAATGAGCAGTTCTTC.

DNA of the CDR3: TGCGCCAGCAGCCCCTTGCCGGGACTAGCGGGGGCGGGGGGAGATACGCAGTATTTT. The encoded protein is CASSPLPGLAGAGGDTQYF. The rearrangement uses TRBV5-1 and TRBJ2-3, with 14 bases fitting TRBD2. J gave up 5 bases and V 4 bases, and 15 bases lay outside the gene matches. Germline CDR1 reads SGHRS; CDR2 reads YFSETQ. This CDR3 region has 19 residues.

The chain recombines TRBV25-1 with TRBJ1-3; D unclear. Germline V lookup: CDR1 MGHDK, CDR2 SYGVNS. The CDR3 consists of 16 residues. Trimming took off 3 bases at V and 4 bases at J, with 16 bases between the two ends. The CDR3 DNA reads as TGTGCCAGCAGTGATTTATCGCCCCAAGTGGGAAACACCATATATTTT. It specifies CASSDLSPQVGNTIYF.

V and J are TRBV5-6 and TRBJ1-4, with 9 bases matching TRBD1. Unmatched junction bases numbered 9, after V lost 2 bases and J lost 10 bases. The CDR3 consists of 15 residues. CDR1 is SGHDT and CDR2 is YYEEEE in the germline V gene. In DNA form, the CDR3 reads TGTGCCAGCAGCTTCGGGACAGGGAGCCTCGGAAAACTGTTTTTT. Translation gives CASSFGTGSLGKLFF.

The gene calls are TRBV9 and TRBJ2-3, with TRBD2 as a possible D gene (6 bases). CDR1 is SGDLS, CDR2 YYNGEE, per germline. Trimming stripped 0 bases from V and 1 base from J, with 9 bases between. The CDR3 has 15 amino acids. The DNA for the CDR3 is TGTGCCAGCAGCGTAGGTGCGGGGCGCACAGATACGCAGTATTTT. It specifies CASSVGAGRTDTQYF.

The chain's CDR3 is CASSYSRLTVNYGYTF. CDR3 DNA sequence: TGTGCCAGCAGTTACTCGAGACTTACGGTCAACTATGGCTACACCTTC. The rearrangement uses TRBV6-6 and TRBJ1-2; D is uncertain. V was cut by 0 bases and J by 2 bases, with 13 bases left in between. The CDR3 runs 16 residues. The germline V gene has CDR1 MNHNY and CDR2 SVGAGI (reference sequence).

The chain combines TRBV11-1 with TRBJ2-7; D unresolved. The V end lost 1 base, the J end lost 7 bases, and 14 bases lay between the germline ends. The CDR3 spans 14 residues. Germline V CDR1 and CDR2: SGHAT, FQDESV (reference sequence). The CDR3 protein is CASSLGQRMGEQYF. As DNA, the CDR3 is TGTGCCAGCAGCTTAGGCCAGAGGATGGGGGAGCAGTACTTC.

The chain uses TRBV19 and TRBJ1-3; D gene uncertain. This CDR3 spans 15 amino acids. Germline CDR1 LNHDA, CDR2 SQIVND (reference sequence). Trimming shortened V by 6 bases and J by 0 bases, and 12 bases separated the two germline ends. The CDR3 DNA follows: TGTGCCAGTAGAACTTCAATGAGCTCTGGAAACACCATATATTTT. Its translation is CASRTSMSSGNTIYF.

J is TRBJ1-2 and V is TRBV9; unclear D gene. Trimming removed 3 bases at V and 1 base at J, with 16 bases between. This CDR3 region has 16 residues. Per the germline V gene, CDR1 is SGDLS and CDR2 is YYNGEE. CDR3 nucleotides: TGTGCCAGCAGCGCCCGGGTGAGCGGGCTTAACTATGGCTACACCTTC. Its protein is CASSARVSGLNYGYTF.

The chain combines TRBV5-4 with TRBJ2-7; D unresolved. This CDR3 has 12 residues. V dropped 0 bases and J dropped 4 bases, with 5 bases sitting between them. From germline, CDR1 is SGHNT and CDR2 YYREEE (reference sequence). DNA of the CDR3: TGTGCCAGCAGCTTGGATGGATACGAGCAGTACTTC. This translates into CASSLDGYEQYF.

A few counts support this clone. The V call is TRBV10-3, the J call TRBJ2-4, with D perhaps TRBD1 or TRBD2 (6 bases each). Germline CDR1 is ENHRY and CDR2 is SYGVKD. With 2 bases removed from V and 3 bases from J, the gap between germline ends came to 14 bases. The CDR3 is made up of 16 amino acids. The CDR3 here is CAISEDRRVGKNIQYF. CDR3 in DNA: TGTGCCATCAGTGAGGACAGGAGGGTGGGCAAAAACATTCAGTACTTC.

This chain links TRBV4-3 with TRBJ2-2, with TRBD2 matching 7 bases. The V gene's germline CDR1 is LGHNA and CDR2 YSLEER. With 2 bases clipped from V and 5 bases from J, the junction kept 5 bases outside the gene matches. The CDR3 is made up of 15 amino acids. Here the CDR3 reads CASSQYGGNTGELFF. CDR3 DNA sequence: TGCGCCAGCAGCCAATACGGGGGGAATACCGGGGAGCTGTTTTTT.

This chain links TRBV7-2 with TRBJ1-1; 7 bases fit TRBD1. V was clipped by 5 bases and J by 1 base; unmatched bases: 4. CDR1 is SGHTA, CDR2 FQGNSA, per germline. The CDR3 sequence is 14 residues long. For the CDR3, the DNA is TGTGCCAGCAGCCCTAGACAGGGGAACACTGAAGCTTTCTTT. Translating gives CASSPRQGNTEAFF. The full variable domain, in which reference TRBV7-2 and TRBJ1-1 provide the parts outside the CDR3, is GAGVSQSPSNKVTEKGKDVELRCDPISGHTALYWYRQSLGQGLEFLIYFQGNSAPDKSGLPSDRFSAERTGGSVSTLTIQRTQQEDSAVYLCASSPRQGNTEAFFGQGTRLTVV.

The chain links TRBV2 to TRBJ1-1, with TRBD1 matching over 7 bases. Germline trimming cut 6 bases from V and 2 bases from J; bases unmatched to any gene: 6. This CDR3 spans 14 amino acids. Germline CDR1 reads SNHLY; CDR2 reads FYNNEI. CDR3 region: CASRRTGFNTEAFF. CDR3 DNA sequence: TGTGCCAGCAGGAGGACAGGCTTCAACACTGAAGCTTTCTTT.

This clone was found a few times. This chain links TRBV10-1 with TRBJ2-7; 10 bases are a match to TRBD1. CDR3 length: 15 amino acids. Germline V gene lookup returns CDR1 WNHNN and CDR2 SYGVQD (reference sequence). V was clipped by 2 bases and J by 3 bases; unmatched bases: 4. The DNA of the CDR3 is TGCGCCAGCAGTGAGCCGGGACAGGGGATCTACGAGCAGTACTTC. It specifies CASSEPGQGIYEQYF.

The J gene is TRBJ1-1, the V gene TRBV7-2; no reliable D call. CDR3 size: 13 residues. The V gene's germline CDR1 is SGHTA and CDR2 FQGNSA. V lost 5 bases and J 2 bases, leaving 9 bases between the germline ends. CDR3 amino acids: CASSHGPNTEAFF. CDR3 nucleotides: TGTGCCAGCAGCCACGGACCCAACACTGAAGCTTTCTTT.

V usage is TRBV10-3 and J usage is TRBJ2-3, with TRBD2 matching over 8 bases. J gave up 2 bases and V 6 bases, and 4 bases lay outside the gene matches. Germline CDR1 ENHRY, CDR2 SYGVKD. The CDR3 has 14 residues. The CDR3 nucleotides read TGTGCCATCAGGGGGACTAGTCACACAGATACGCAGTATTTT. It specifies CAIRGTSHTDTQYF.

The CDR3 spells CASSPLVLAGNNEQFF. The CDR3 nucleotides read TGTGCCAGCAGCCCCTTGGTACTAGCGGGGAACAATGAGCAGTTCTTC. The chain links TRBV14 to TRBJ2-1; 10 bases fit TRBD2. This CDR3 is 16 amino acids long. Per germline, CDR1 SGHDN and CDR2 FVKESK. V was pared by 4 bases and J by 5 bases, with 8 bases of the junction left unmatched.

This clone has just one count. V and J are TRBV7-3 and TRBJ2-7, with D possibly TRBD1 on 6 matching bases. From germline, CDR1 is SGHTA and CDR2 FQGTGA. V shed 2 bases and J shed 7 bases, with 18 bases lying between them. The CDR3 length is 15 residues. The CDR3 DNA sequence: TGTGCCAGCAGCTTAGGGACAACCACCATGGGGGAGCAGTACTTC. Translated: CASSLGTTTMGEQYF.